Each of the 26 T cell receptor beta chains below was sequenced from the same sample in a study of CXCR3-negative and CXCR3-positive naive CD8 T cells. The libraries of TRB cDNA were prepared using 5' RACE with UMI labels. Following a re-call of the 5' RACE reads, TCRdb has one entry per CDR3 protein and lacks DNA. The data include about 41,000 distinct CDR3 sequences; the top ten clones carry approximately 1.9%. Sequencing was done on a sample of naive CXCR3- CD8+ T cells from blood. Subset defined: CD45RO-CCR7+CD27+CD95- naive CD8+ T cells lacking CXCR3 (TNR3-). All receptors come from a human donor in good health. Some clones in this sample may be carry-over from other donors' samples.

The chain has TRBV2 and TRBJ2-7; TCRdb proposes TRBD1, but this gene call is untestable without DNA. CDR3 length equals 15 residues. The germline V gene has CDR1 SNHLY and CDR2 FYNNEI. CDR3 amino acids: CASSEGQGGSYEQYF.

The genes are TRBV6-6 and TRBJ2-7; TCRdb designates TRBD1, a call that cannot be tested without DNA. The CDR3 covers 14 residues. Per the germline V gene, CDR1 is MNHNY and CDR2 is SVGAGI (reference sequence). The CDR3 is CASSPLQGAAEQYF.

This CDR3 is CASSLDSRQGDYEQYF. The chain joins TRBV11-2 to TRBJ2-7; TCRdb picks TRBD1, but there is no DNA to check that call. This CDR3 is 16 amino acids long. CDR1 is SGHAT and CDR2 is FQNNGV in the germline V gene.

The chain links TRBV29-1 to TRBJ2-5; TCRdb returns TRBD1, unconfirmable since there is no DNA. CDR1 and CDR2 (germline): SQVTM, ANQGSEA. This CDR3 has 15 residues. CDR3 sequence reads: CSVEELGGDQETQYF.

This CDR3 reads CSVEEPSYNEQFF. The chain is built from TRBV29-1 and TRBJ2-1. From germline, CDR1 is SQVTM and CDR2 ANQGSEA. The CDR3 is 13 residues long.

The chain is built from TRBV20-1 and TRBJ2-7. CDR1 DFQATT and CDR2 SNEGSKA come from the germline V gene (reference sequence). The CDR3 is made up of 11 amino acids. The CDR3 reads CSAEVGNEQYF.

This rearrangement joins TRBV29-1 to TRBJ2-1; TCRdb calls TRBD1, which cannot be checked without DNA. The CDR3 extends over 14 amino acids. Germline V gene sequence: CDR1 SQVTM, CDR2 ANQGSEA. The CDR3 loop reads CSVRDPSSYNEQFF.

The chain is built from TRBV11-2 and TRBJ1-4. The germline V gene encodes CDR1 SGHAT and CDR2 FQNNGV. This CDR3 has 14 amino acids. The CDR3 region is CASSEGGRNEKLFF.

The chain is built from TRBV27 and TRBJ2-7; TCRdb names TRBD1, which stays unverified in the absence of DNA. Germline assignment: CDR1 MNHEY and CDR2 SMNVEV (reference sequence). The CDR3 consists of 13 residues. The chain's CDR3 is CASSFAGAYEQYF.

The chain couples TRBV20-1 to TRBJ2-7. The CDR3 totals 13 residues. Germline assignment: CDR1 DFQATT and CDR2 SNEGSKA (reference sequence). The CDR3: CSAFDPLNYEQYF.

This chain connects TRBV29-1 to TRBJ1-1; TCRdb calls TRBD1, which cannot be checked without DNA. The germline CDR1 and CDR2 sequences are SQVTM and ANQGSEA. This CDR3 is built from 12 residues. The chain's CDR3 is CSTGQGDTEAFF.

The CDR3 protein is CASSYDREETQYF. V is TRBV5-4 and J is TRBJ2-5; TCRdb proposes TRBD1, but this gene call is untestable without DNA. The CDR3 loop spans 13 amino acids. Germline V gene data show CDR1 as SGHNT and CDR2 as YYREEE (reference sequence).

The CDR3 loop reads CASSQCPSGGGQGTGYTF. The genes are TRBV3-1 and TRBJ1-2; the TRBD1 assignment by TCRdb is unverifiable without DNA. CDR1 and CDR2 (germline): LGHDT, YNNKEL (reference sequence). The CDR3 runs to 18 residues.

The chain uses TRBV12-3 or TRBV12-4 and TRBJ2-3. This CDR3 comprises 16 residues. The CDR3 protein is CASSSALFSSTDTQYF.

This sequence joins TRBV7-2 and TRBJ1-2; the TCRdb D gene call, TRBD1, has no DNA to confirm it. The length of the CDR3 is 14 residues. The germline V gene encodes CDR1 SGHTA and CDR2 FQGNSA. The CDR3 loop reads CASSLDPGDYGYTF.

V gene TRBV2 combines with J gene TRBJ1-1; TCRdb picks TRBD1, but there is no DNA to check that call. The CDR3 is 16 residues long. Germline-derived CDR1 and CDR2 are SNHLY and FYNNEI. The CDR3 spells CASSETPFRGDTEAFF.

V is TRBV28 and J is TRBJ1-6; TCRdb reports TRBD1, a call that lacks DNA to check it against. CDR1 MDHEN and CDR2 SYDVKM come from the germline V gene. This CDR3 comprises 15 residues. This chain's CDR3 is CASSLSGEGSSPLHF.

The rearrangement links TRBV7-9 to TRBJ1-1. Germline CDR1 is SEHNR and CDR2 is FQNEAQ (reference sequence). The CDR3 is 14 amino acids. The CDR3 loop reads CASSFYSPNTEAFF.

CDR3 region: CASSLSGSITDTQYF. The chain couples TRBV28 to TRBJ2-3; TCRdb outputs TRBD2, but without DNA this stays unchecked. CDR3 size: 15 residues. Germline values: CDR1 MDHEN, CDR2 SYDVKM. Using reference TRBV28 and TRBJ2-3 for the parts outside the CDR3, the full variable domain is DVKVTQSSRYLVKRTGEKVFLECVQDMDHENMFWYRQDPGLGLRLIYFSYDVKMKEKGDIPEGYSVSREKKERFSLILESASTNQTSMYLCASSLSGSITDTQYFGPGTRLTVL.

V is TRBV12-3 or TRBV12-4 and J is TRBJ2-5. CDR3 length: 14 amino acids. CDR3 amino acids: CASSPEAAHETQYF.

The chain links TRBV5-5 to TRBJ2-7; TCRdb selects TRBD2, and the lack of DNA leaves this call unchecked. The CDR3 extends over 13 amino acids. CDR1 is SGHKS and CDR2 is YYEKEE in the germline V gene (reference sequence). CDR3 protein: CASSFREGYEQYF.

The chain carries TRBV13 and TRBJ2-7; TCRdb returns TRBD1, unconfirmable since there is no DNA. The CDR3 is 15 residues long. CDR1 PRHDT and CDR2 FYEKMQ come from the germline V gene (reference sequence). This CDR3 is CASSQGGQGVNEQYF.

The rearrangement links TRBV28 to TRBJ2-5. This CDR3 is 14 amino acids long. The V gene's germline CDR1 is MDHEN and CDR2 SYDVKM. CDR3 in amino acids: CASSLVGLEETQYF. Looking up the rest from reference TRBV28 and TRBJ2-5 gives the full variable domain: DVKVTQSSRYLVKRTGEKVFLECVQDMDHENMFWYRQDPGLGLRLIYFSYDVKMKEKGDIPEGYSVSREKKERFSLILESASTNQTSMYLCASSLVGLEETQYFGPGTRLLVL.

This rearrangement joins TRBV6-2 or TRBV6-3 to TRBJ2-1. CDR1 is MNHEY and CDR2 is SVGEGT in the germline V gene. The CDR3 is made up of 14 amino acids. The CDR3 is CASSHPPKLHEQFF.

J is TRBJ2-7 and V is TRBV20-1; the TCRdb call, TRBD2, lacks DNA for checking. The CDR3 length is 12 residues. Germline-derived CDR1 and CDR2 are DFQATT and SNEGSKA (reference sequence). The CDR3 here is CTGPEVPYEQYF.

V and J are TRBV28 and TRBJ1-6. Germline V gene lookup returns CDR1 MDHEN and CDR2 SYDVKM. CDR3 length equals 14 residues. CDR3 sequence: CASSPSIDNSPLHF.